This passage covers 13 T cell receptor beta chains from one sample sequenced in a study of blood T cell repertoires in COVID-19. Clones were read by immunoSEQ multiplex PCR, and TCRdb kept only the in-frame ones, dropping some. The sample lists about 280,000 clones; 86% were seen once. Sequenced sample: peripheral blood. These receptor sequences come from a woman aged 70-85 years with COVID-19, enrolled during active disease.

The table lists this clone with a count of one. The chain recombines TRBV11-2 with TRBJ1-6; 8 bases are a match to TRBD1. V trimming: 6 bases; J trimming: 7 bases; junction bases outside the gene matches: 8. Looked up from germline, CDR1 is SGHAT and CDR2 is FQNNGV. The CDR3 is made up of 15 amino acids. The CDR3 reads CASSQTGTGNSPLHF. CDR3 nucleotide sequence: TGTGCCAGCAGTCAGACTGGGACAGGAAATTCACCCCTCCACTTT. Full variable domain (outside the CDR3, taken from reference TRBV11-2 and TRBJ1-6): EAGVAQSPRYKIIEKRQSVAFWCNPISGHATLYWYQQILGQGPKLLIQFQNNGVVDDSQLPKDRFSAERLKGVDSTLKIQPAKLEDSAVYLCASSQTGTGNSPLHFGNGTRLTVT.

V gene TRBV4-1 combines with J gene TRBJ2-7, with D possibly being TRBD2 (7 bases). The V and J ends lost 5 bases and 5 bases respectively, with 13 bases between them. This CDR3 spans 13 amino acids. From germline, CDR1 is MGHRA and CDR2 YSYEKL. In DNA, the CDR3 is TGCGCCAGCAGCAGGGGGGGATTCAACGAGCAGTACTTC. Translated: CASSRGGFNEQYF.

The V gene is TRBV30, the J gene TRBJ2-1; D remains ambiguous. The germline CDR1 and CDR2 sequences are GTSNPN and SVGIG (reference sequence). V was shortened by 2 bases and J by 9 bases, with 8 bases between the two germline ends. This CDR3 has 11 residues. This chain's CDR3 is CAWSKPGEQFF. DNA of the CDR3: TGTGCCTGGAGTAAGCCGGGTGAGCAGTTCTTC.

The chain carries TRBV5-4 and TRBJ2-2; D might be TRBD2 (5 bases). V lost 2 bases, J lost 6 bases, and 17 bases lay in between. In germline, CDR1 is SGHNT, CDR2 YYREEE (reference sequence). The CDR3 covers 16 residues. The CDR3 region has the DNA TGTGCCAGCAGCTTACCTGACTCGGGGAGAGCCGGGGAGCTGTTTTTT. Translated: CASSLPDSGRAGELFF.

The chain carries TRBV4-1 and TRBJ2-3, with a weak D call TRBD1 (6 bases). Trimming left V 4 bases short and J 2 bases short, with 16 bases between. In germline, CDR1 is MGHRA, CDR2 YSYEKL. The CDR3 sequence is 16 residues long. CDR3 protein: CASSLMAGAVTDTQYF. The CDR3 bases are TGCGCCAGCAGCCTAATGGCAGGGGCCGTCACAGATACGCAGTATTTT.

The CDR3: CASSEYKNTEAFF. As DNA, the CDR3 is TGCGCCAGCAGTGAGTACAAGAACACTGAAGCTTTCTTT. The rearrangement uses TRBV10-2 and TRBJ1-1; D not resolved. This CDR3 spans 13 amino acids. The V gene's germline CDR1 is WSHSY and CDR2 SAAADI. Trimming shortened V by 1 base and J by 1 base, and 4 bases separated the two germline ends.

The CDR3 sequence: CSVGYFRNTEAFF. The CDR3 region has the DNA TGCAGCGTTGGATACTTTCGGAACACTGAAGCTTTCTTT. The rearrangement uses TRBV29-1 and TRBJ1-1; D unresolved. CDR3 size: 13 residues. With 4 bases removed from V and 1 base from J, the gap between germline ends came to 10 bases. In germline, CDR1 is SQVTM, CDR2 ANQGSEA.

The chain links TRBV19 to TRBJ1-5; TRBD1 matches 7 bases. Germline V lookup: CDR1 LNHDA, CDR2 SQIVND (reference sequence). The CDR3 extends over 14 amino acids. Trimming at V came to 4 bases and at J to 5 bases, leaving 5 bases not matched to a gene. The CDR3 DNA follows: TGTGCCAGTAGTACCGGGACAGATTATCAGCCCCAGCATTTT. It translates to CASSTGTDYQPQHF.

The gene calls are TRBV6-5 and TRBJ1-6; possible D gene TRBD1, 5 bases. The germline CDR1 and CDR2 sequences are MNHEY and SVGAGI. CDR3 length equals 15 residues. Trimming pared 2 bases from V and 11 bases from J, leaving 16 bases between. The CDR3 DNA is TGTGCCAGCAGTTACAAAAGCAGGGTAGGGACACCCCTCCACTTT. This sequence encodes CASSYKSRVGTPLHF.

V gene TRBV7-3 combines with J gene TRBJ2-5; 7 nucleotides agree with TRBD2. Germline-derived CDR1 and CDR2 are SGHTA and FQGTGA. The V and J ends lost 5 bases and 5 bases, in that order; junction bases with no gene match: 14. This CDR3 comprises 16 residues. Here the CDR3 DNA reads TGTGCCAGCAGCCCCCGGGGCGGGCTAGCGGCTGAGACCCAGTACTTC. Translated, it gives CASSPRGGLAAETQYF.

The rearrangement joins TRBV19 to TRBJ2-7, with 7 bases matching TRBD1. J lost 7 bases, V lost 11 bases, and 14 bases had no gene match. CDR1 and CDR2 (germline): LNHDA, SQIVND (reference sequence). The CDR3 runs to 13 residues. CDR3 region: CAGPDRVVWEQYF. The CDR3 coding sequence is TGTGCCGGCCCCGACAGGGTGGTTTGGGAGCAGTACTTC.

This chain uses TRBV5-1 with TRBJ2-7, with 10 nucleotides matching TRBD1. V lost 0 bases, J lost 4 bases, and 7 bases stayed unmatched. This CDR3 is built from 16 residues. Per the germline V gene, CDR1 is SGHRS and CDR2 is YFSETQ. CDR3 coding DNA: TGCGCCAGCAGCTTGGGCGGACAGGGGGTTACGTACGAGCAGTACTTC. The encoded protein is CASSLGGQGVTYEQYF.

The chain carries TRBV6-5 and TRBJ1-5, with TRBD1 as a possible D gene (6 bases). V shed 5 bases and J shed 8 bases, with 19 bases lying between them. The CDR3 extends over 15 amino acids. The germline gives CDR1 MNHEY, CDR2 SVGAGI. The CDR3 DNA is TGTGCCAGCAGTCCCTCTATGGACAGCATTAAGCCCCAGCATTTT. Its translation: CASSPSMDSIKPQHF.